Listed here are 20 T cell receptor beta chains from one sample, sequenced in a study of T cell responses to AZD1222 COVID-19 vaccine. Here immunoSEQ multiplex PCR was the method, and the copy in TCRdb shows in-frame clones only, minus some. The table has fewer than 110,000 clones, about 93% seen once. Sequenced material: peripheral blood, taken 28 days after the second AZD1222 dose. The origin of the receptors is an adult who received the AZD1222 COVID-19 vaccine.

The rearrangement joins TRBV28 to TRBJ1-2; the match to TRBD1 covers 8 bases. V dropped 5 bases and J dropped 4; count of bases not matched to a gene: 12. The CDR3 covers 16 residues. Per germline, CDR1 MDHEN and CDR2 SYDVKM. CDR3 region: CASSRRTGLRVYGYTF. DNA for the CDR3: TGTGCCAGCAGTCGTAGGACAGGGTTAAGGGTCTATGGCTACACCTTC.

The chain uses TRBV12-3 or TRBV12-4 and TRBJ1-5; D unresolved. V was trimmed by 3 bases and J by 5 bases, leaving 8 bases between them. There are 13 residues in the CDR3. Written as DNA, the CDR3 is TGTGCCAGCAGTTTCGGTTCTGATCAGCCCCAGCATTTT. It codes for CASSFGSDQPQHF.

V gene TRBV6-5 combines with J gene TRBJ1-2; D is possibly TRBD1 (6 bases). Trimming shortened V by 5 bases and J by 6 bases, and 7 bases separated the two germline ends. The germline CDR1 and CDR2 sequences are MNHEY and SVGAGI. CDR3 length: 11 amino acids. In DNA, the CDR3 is TGTGCCAGCAGTACAGGGAATGGCTACACCTTC. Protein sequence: CASSTGNGYTF.

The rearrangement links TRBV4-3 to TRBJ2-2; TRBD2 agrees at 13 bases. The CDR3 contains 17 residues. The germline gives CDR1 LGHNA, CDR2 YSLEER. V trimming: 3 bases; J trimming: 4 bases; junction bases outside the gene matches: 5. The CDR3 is CASSHALAGGPTGELFF. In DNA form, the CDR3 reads TGCGCCAGCAGCCACGCACTAGCGGGAGGGCCCACCGGGGAGCTGTTTTTT.

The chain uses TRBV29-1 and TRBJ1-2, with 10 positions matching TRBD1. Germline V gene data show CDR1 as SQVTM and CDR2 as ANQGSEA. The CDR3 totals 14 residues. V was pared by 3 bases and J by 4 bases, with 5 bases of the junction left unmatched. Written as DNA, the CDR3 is TGCAGCGTTGAGATGACAGGGGGCGGCTATGGCTACACCTTC. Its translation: CSVEMTGGGYGYTF. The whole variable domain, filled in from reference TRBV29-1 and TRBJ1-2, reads SAVISQKPSRDICQRGTSLTIQCQVDSQVTMMFWYRQQPGQSLTLIATANQGSEATYESGFVIDKFPISRPNLTFSTLTVSNMSPEDSSIYLCSVEMTGGGYGYTFGSGTRLTVV.

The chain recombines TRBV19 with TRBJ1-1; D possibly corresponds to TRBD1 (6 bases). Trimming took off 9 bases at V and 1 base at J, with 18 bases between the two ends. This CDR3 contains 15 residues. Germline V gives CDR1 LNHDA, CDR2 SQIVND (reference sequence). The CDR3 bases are TGTGCCAGCCAAAAGCCGGGGGCTTCGAACACTGAAGCTTTCTTT. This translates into CASQKPGASNTEAFF. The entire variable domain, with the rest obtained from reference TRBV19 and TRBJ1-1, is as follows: DGGITQSPKYLFRKEGQNVTLSCEQNLNHDAMYWYRQDPGQGLRLIYYSQIVNDFQKGDIAEGYSVSREKKESFPLTVTSAQKNPTAFYLCASQKPGASNTEAFFGQGTRLTVV.

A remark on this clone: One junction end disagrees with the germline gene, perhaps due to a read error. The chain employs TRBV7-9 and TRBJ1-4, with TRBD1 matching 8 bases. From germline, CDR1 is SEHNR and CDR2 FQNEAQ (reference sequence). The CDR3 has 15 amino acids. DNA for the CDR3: TGTGCCAGCAGCTACGGGACAGGTTCTAACGAAAAACTGTTTTTT. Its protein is CASSYGTGSNEKLFF.

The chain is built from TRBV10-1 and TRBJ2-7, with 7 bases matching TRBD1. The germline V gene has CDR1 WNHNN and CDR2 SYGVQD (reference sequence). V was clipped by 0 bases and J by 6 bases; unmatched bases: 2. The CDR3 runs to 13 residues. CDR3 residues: CASSESTGFEQYF. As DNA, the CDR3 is TGCGCCAGCAGTGAGTCGACAGGGTTCGAGCAGTACTTC.

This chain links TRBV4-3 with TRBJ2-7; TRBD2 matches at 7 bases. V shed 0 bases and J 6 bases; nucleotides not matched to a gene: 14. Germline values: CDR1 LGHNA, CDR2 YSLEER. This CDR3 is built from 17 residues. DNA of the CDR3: TGCGCCAGCAGCCAAGATCGGCCGTCGGGGGGAGCTCGCGAGCAGTACTTC. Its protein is CASSQDRPSGGAREQYF.

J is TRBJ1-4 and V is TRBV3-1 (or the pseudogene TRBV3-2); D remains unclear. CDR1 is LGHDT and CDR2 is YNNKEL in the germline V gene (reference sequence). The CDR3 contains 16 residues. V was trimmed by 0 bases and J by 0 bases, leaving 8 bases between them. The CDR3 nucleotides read TGTGCCAGCAGCCAAGATTTTGGGACAACTAATGAAAAACTGTTTTTT. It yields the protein CASSQDFGTTNEKLFF.

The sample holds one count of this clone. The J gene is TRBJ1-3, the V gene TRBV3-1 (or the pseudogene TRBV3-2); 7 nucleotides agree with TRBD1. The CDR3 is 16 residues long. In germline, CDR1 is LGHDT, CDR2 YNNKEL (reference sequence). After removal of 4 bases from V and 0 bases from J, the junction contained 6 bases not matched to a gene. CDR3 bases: TGTGCCAGCAGCCGCGGACAGGCTGGCTCTGGAAACACCATATATTTT. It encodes CASSRGQAGSGNTIYF.

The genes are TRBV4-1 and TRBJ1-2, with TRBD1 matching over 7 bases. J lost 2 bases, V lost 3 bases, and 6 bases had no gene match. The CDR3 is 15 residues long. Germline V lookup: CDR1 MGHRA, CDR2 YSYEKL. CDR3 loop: CASSQDDRENYGYTF. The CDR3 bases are TGCGCCAGCAGCCAGGATGACAGGGAGAACTATGGCTACACCTTC.

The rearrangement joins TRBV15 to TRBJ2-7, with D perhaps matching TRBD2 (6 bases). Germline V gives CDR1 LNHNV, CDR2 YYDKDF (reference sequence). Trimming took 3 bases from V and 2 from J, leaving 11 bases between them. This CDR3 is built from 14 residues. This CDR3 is CATSSLSGTYEQYF. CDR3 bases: TGTGCCACCAGCAGCCTTAGCGGAACCTACGAGCAGTACTTC.

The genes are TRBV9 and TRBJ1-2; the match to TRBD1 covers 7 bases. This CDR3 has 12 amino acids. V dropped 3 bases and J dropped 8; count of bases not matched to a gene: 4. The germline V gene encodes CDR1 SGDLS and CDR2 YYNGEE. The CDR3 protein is CASSGVTGGYTF. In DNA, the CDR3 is TGTGCCAGCAGCGGAGTGACAGGGGGCTACACCTTC.

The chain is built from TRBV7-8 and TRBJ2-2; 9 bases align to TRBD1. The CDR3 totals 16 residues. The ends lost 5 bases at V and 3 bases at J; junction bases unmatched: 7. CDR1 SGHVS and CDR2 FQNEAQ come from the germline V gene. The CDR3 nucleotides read TGTGCCAGCAGCCTCTGGGGACAGGGCTACACCGGGGAGCTGTTTTTT. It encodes CASSLWGQGYTGELFF.

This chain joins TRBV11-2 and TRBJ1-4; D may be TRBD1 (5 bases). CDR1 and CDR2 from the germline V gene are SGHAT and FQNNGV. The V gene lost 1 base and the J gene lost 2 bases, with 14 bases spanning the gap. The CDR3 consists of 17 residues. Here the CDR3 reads CASSLGLVGRTNEKLFF. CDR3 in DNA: TGTGCCAGCAGCTTAGGTTTAGTGGGGCGGACTAATGAAAAACTGTTTTTT.

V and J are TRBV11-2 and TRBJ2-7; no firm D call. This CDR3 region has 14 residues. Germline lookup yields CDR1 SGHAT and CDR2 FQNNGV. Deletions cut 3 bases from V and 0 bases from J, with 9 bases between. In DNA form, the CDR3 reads TGTGCCAGCAGCTTTCGCCTCAGCTCCTACGAGCAGTACTTC. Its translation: CASSFRLSSYEQYF.

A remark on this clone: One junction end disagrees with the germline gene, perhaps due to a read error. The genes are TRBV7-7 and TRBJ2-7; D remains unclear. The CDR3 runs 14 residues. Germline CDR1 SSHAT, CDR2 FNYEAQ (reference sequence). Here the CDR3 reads CASSLTDDTYEQYF. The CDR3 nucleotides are TGTGCTAGCAGCTTGACCGATGATACCTACGAGCAGTACTTC. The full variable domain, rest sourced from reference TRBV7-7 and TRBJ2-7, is GAGVSQSPRYKVTKRGQDVTLRCDPISSHATLYWYQQALGQGPEFLTYFNYEAQPDKSGLPSDRFSAERPEGSISTLTIQRTEQRDSAMYRCASSLTDDTYEQYFGPGTRLTVT.

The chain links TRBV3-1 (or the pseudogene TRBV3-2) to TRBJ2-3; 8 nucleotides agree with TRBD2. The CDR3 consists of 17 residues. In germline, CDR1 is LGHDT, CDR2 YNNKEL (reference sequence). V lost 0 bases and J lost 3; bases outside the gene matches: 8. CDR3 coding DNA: TGTGCCAGCAGCCAAGAGTGTGTGACTAGCGAGACAGATACGCAGTATTTT. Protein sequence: CASSQECVTSETDTQYF.

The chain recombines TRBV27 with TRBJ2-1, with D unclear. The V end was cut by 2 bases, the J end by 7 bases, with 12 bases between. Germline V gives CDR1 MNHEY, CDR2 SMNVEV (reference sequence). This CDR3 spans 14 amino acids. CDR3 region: CASSLDREWNEQFF. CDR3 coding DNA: TGTGCCAGCAGTTTAGATAGAGAGTGGAATGAGCAGTTCTTC.